These 27 T cell receptor beta chains originate from one sample sequenced in a study of control samples from healthy donors and cancer patients (dated by TCRdb to the early 2020s). Libraries were made using the immunoSEQ multiplex PCR assay. What TCRdb holds here is the immuneACCESS table cut down to in-frame rearrangements. Part of the clones is not present; checked against another copy, under half of the missing clones reflect an unresolved V gene, and the others are unexplained. Recorded for this sample are 110,000 or so clones; approximately 90% of them occurred a single time. The ten largest clones take up about 4.2% of the sample. Material: blood. These TCRs come from a human donor in good health. The donor label of this sample is uncertain.

V and J are TRBV29-1 and TRBJ1-2; D is unresolved. V was cut by 6 bases and J by 8 bases, with 22 bases left in between. Germline lookup yields CDR1 SQVTM and CDR2 ANQGSEA. This CDR3 is 14 amino acids long. CDR3 amino acids: CSVLEIKRGEGYTF. In DNA form, the CDR3 reads TGCAGCGTCCTCGAGATCAAACGGGGTGAGGGCTACACCTTC.

This chain connects TRBV7-8 to TRBJ2-3, with D perhaps matching TRBD2 (6 bases). Germline loops: CDR1 SGHVS, CDR2 FQNEAQ. With 2 bases removed from V and 0 bases from J, the gap between germline ends came to 9 bases. This CDR3 contains 15 residues. The CDR3 bases are TGTGCCAGCAGCTTACTAGCGCTTAGCACAGATACGCAGTATTTT. It specifies CASSLLALSTDTQYF.

CDR3 DNA: TGTGCCAGCAGACCCCGGGACAGCAATTCACCCCTCCACTTT. Protein sequence: CASRPRDSNSPLHF. V usage is TRBV3-1 (or the pseudogene TRBV3-2) and J usage is TRBJ1-6; the match to TRBD1 covers 7 bases. V lost 6 bases and J lost 7; bases outside the gene matches: 6. The CDR3 loop spans 14 amino acids. Germline V CDR1 and CDR2: LGHDT, YNNKEL (reference sequence).

V gene TRBV19 combines with J gene TRBJ1-5, with TRBD1 matching 10 bases. The length of the CDR3 is 17 residues. CDR1 and CDR2 from the germline V gene are LNHDA and SQIVND (reference sequence). With V trimmed by 4 bases and J by 0 bases, 6 bases remained unmatched. In DNA, the CDR3 is TGTGCCAGTAGTACCGGACAGGGGGGATATAGCAATCAGCCCCAGCATTTT. It translates to CASSTGQGGYSNQPQHF.

The CDR3 DNA reads as TGTGCCAGCAGTTTAAAACCTACCCATACGCAGTATTTT. Its translation: CASSLKPTHTQYF. V is TRBV27 and J is TRBJ2-3, with D unclear. The CDR3 runs to 13 residues. V lost 2 bases and J lost 7, with 10 bases in between. Germline-derived CDR1 and CDR2 are MNHEY and SMNVEV (reference sequence).

This clone was picked up a small number of times. The chain is built from TRBV28 and TRBJ1-1, with 11 nucleotides matching TRBD1. Per germline, CDR1 MDHEN and CDR2 SYDVKM. The V and J ends lost 2 bases and 8 bases, in that order; junction bases with no gene match: 13. The CDR3 is 17 residues long. DNA for the CDR3: TGTGCCAGCAGTTTAGGGGCTGGACAGGGGGCGTCGGGCGAAGCTTTCTTT. The encoded protein is CASSLGAGQGASGEAFF. Combining the CDR3 with reference TRBV28 and TRBJ1-1 gives the whole variable domain DVKVTQSSRYLVKRTGEKVFLECVQDMDHENMFWYRQDPGLGLRLIYFSYDVKMKEKGDIPEGYSVSREKKERFSLILESASTNQTSMYLCASSLGAGQGASGEAFFGQGTRLTVV.

The chain links TRBV3-1 (or the pseudogene TRBV3-2) to TRBJ2-7; 7 nucleotides agree with TRBD1. V lost 0 bases, J lost 5 bases, and 1 base stayed unmatched. CDR1 is LGHDT, CDR2 YNNKEL, per germline (reference sequence). CDR3 length: 13 residues. This CDR3 is CASSQETGHEQYV. CDR3 sequence (DNA): TGTGCCAGCAGCCAAGAGACAGGGCACGAGCAGTACGTC.

The chain joins TRBV6-6 to TRBJ1-2; D remains ambiguous. The CDR3 contains 12 residues. The V end lost 5 bases, the J end lost 3 bases, and 7 bases lay between the germline ends. The germline CDR1 and CDR2 sequences are MNHNY and SVGAGI (reference sequence). The CDR3 nucleotides read TGTGCCAGCAGTGGGCTGGACTATGGCTACACCTTC. It specifies CASSGLDYGYTF.

This clone was seen a single time. The chain combines TRBV27 with TRBJ1-1; maybe TRBD1 (5 bases). Between the trimmed V and J ends, which lost 1 base and 3 bases, there was a span of 15 bases. Germline V gene data show CDR1 as MNHEY and CDR2 as SMNVEV (reference sequence). The CDR3 spans 16 residues. For the CDR3, the DNA is TGTGCCAGCAGTTTATTTCCAGGGAGGGTACACACTGAAGCTTTCTTT. Translated: CASSLFPGRVHTEAFF.

The CDR3 reads CASSFGTENTEAFF. The CDR3 coding sequence is TGTGCCAGCAGCTTCGGGACAGAAAACACTGAAGCTTTCTTT. V usage is TRBV3-1 (or the pseudogene TRBV3-2) and J usage is TRBJ1-1; 7 bases line up with TRBD1. This CDR3 spans 14 amino acids. Germline CDR1 LGHDT, CDR2 YNNKEL (reference sequence). Trimming at V came to 5 bases and at J to 2 bases, leaving 5 bases not matched to a gene.

This sequence joins TRBV10-1 and TRBJ2-1; possibly TRBD1 or TRBD2 for D (6 bases each). With 6 bases removed from V and 5 bases from J, the gap between germline ends came to 14 bases. Germline CDR1 is WNHNN and CDR2 is SYGVQD (reference sequence). The CDR3 spans 14 residues. The CDR3 reads CASSISGANNEQFF. In DNA, the CDR3 is TGCGCCAGCAGCATTTCGGGGGCCAACAATGAGCAGTTCTTC.

The chain carries TRBV19 and TRBJ2-1; a weak D match, TRBD1 (5 bases). The germline V gene has CDR1 LNHDA and CDR2 SQIVND (reference sequence). V lost 2 bases to trimming and J lost 7 bases, with 18 bases between them. The CDR3 is 16 residues long. The CDR3 DNA reads as TGTGCCAGTAGTATAAAAGACAGCCGGATCAAGAATGAGCAGTTCTTC. Amino acids: CASSIKDSRIKNEQFF.

V gene TRBV6-1 combines with J gene TRBJ1-2; D is undetermined. This CDR3 spans 14 amino acids. Between the trimmed V and J ends, which lost 2 bases and 1 base, there was a span of 8 bases. Germline CDR1 reads MNHNS; CDR2 reads SASEGT. CDR3 DNA sequence: TGTGCCAGCAGTGAATCGGGCAGTAACTATGGCTACACCTTC. It encodes CASSESGSNYGYTF.

The rearrangement joins TRBV7-9 to TRBJ1-1, with 9 bases that match TRBD1. V lost 5 bases, J lost 1 base, and 5 bases stayed unmatched. Per the germline V gene, CDR1 is SEHNR and CDR2 is FQNEAQ (reference sequence). The CDR3 length is 15 residues. CDR3 residues: CASSEGQGSNTEAFF. The CDR3 nucleotides read TGTGCCAGCAGCGAAGGACAGGGGTCGAACACTGAAGCTTTCTTT. Full variable domain (outside the CDR3, taken from reference TRBV7-9 and TRBJ1-1): DTGVSQNPRHKITKRGQNVTFRCDPISEHNRLYWYRQTLGQGPEFLTYFQNEAQLEKSRLLSDRFSAERPKGSFSTLEIQRTEQGDSAMYLCASSEGQGSNTEAFFGQGTRLTVV.

Comments on this clone: The sample carries other DNA sequences with the same CDR3. The chain couples TRBV28 to TRBJ1-2; possible D gene TRBD1, 6 bases. The germline V gene has CDR1 MDHEN and CDR2 SYDVKM. The CDR3 contains 12 residues. V was shortened by 6 bases and J by 7 bases, with 12 bases between the two germline ends. CDR3 in DNA: TGTGCCAGCAGCTTCGGACAGACTGGCTACACCTTC. It yields the protein CASSFGQTGYTF.

The CDR3 region has the DNA TGTGCCAGCAGTGCCGCCACCCCCACGGGACAGGGGGACTATGGCTACACCTTC. Its translation is CASSAATPTGQGDYGYTF. The chain has TRBV2 and TRBJ1-2; 11 positions agree with TRBD1. This CDR3 region has 18 residues. Germline V CDR1 and CDR2: SNHLY, FYNNEI. Germline trimming cut 4 bases from V and 3 bases from J; bases unmatched to any gene: 13.

The chain carries TRBV13 and TRBJ2-2; D is uncertain. CDR3 length equals 16 residues. CDR1 is PRHDT and CDR2 is FYEKMQ in the germline V gene (reference sequence). V lost 0 bases and J lost 0, with 8 bases in between. CDR3 amino acids: CASSLGGYSNTGELFF. The CDR3 DNA reads as TGTGCCAGCAGCTTAGGTGGTTACTCGAACACCGGGGAGCTGTTTTTT.

The chain is built from TRBV5-5 and TRBJ1-2, with D unresolved. CDR1 is SGHKS and CDR2 is YYEKEE in the germline V gene (reference sequence). Trimming took off 4 bases at V and 7 bases at J, with 17 bases between the two ends. There are 14 residues in the CDR3. The CDR3 spells CASSPRLPVSGYTF. CDR3 in DNA: TGTGCCAGCAGCCCGAGACTGCCGGTCAGTGGCTACACCTTC.

The rearrangement joins TRBV7-6 to TRBJ2-1; 11 nucleotides match TRBD2. V was clipped by 1 base and J by 7 bases; unmatched bases: 9. Germline V gene lookup returns CDR1 SGHVS and CDR2 FNYEAQ. The CDR3 is made up of 17 amino acids. The CDR3 spells CASSLVPSGGKNNEQFF. The CDR3 bases are TGTGCCAGCAGCTTAGTCCCTAGCGGGGGGAAAAATAATGAGCAGTTCTTC.

The chain combines TRBV9 with TRBJ1-2; D not resolved. This CDR3 comprises 14 residues. V was clipped by 4 bases and J by 6 bases, with 16 bases between them. Germline lookup yields CDR1 SGDLS and CDR2 YYNGEE. The CDR3 sequence: CASSHGERADGYTF. The CDR3 DNA is TGTGCCAGCAGCCACGGAGAGAGGGCAGATGGCTACACCTTC.

V is TRBV15 and J is TRBJ1-4, with D uncertain. The length of the CDR3 is 13 residues. The V gene lost 8 bases and the J gene lost 3 bases, with 10 bases spanning the gap. Germline CDR1 and CDR2: LNHNV and YYDKDF (reference sequence). CDR3 bases: TGTGCCACCTTGGACCGGTCTAATGAAAAACTGTTTTTT. It translates to CATLDRSNEKLFF.

The chain has TRBV2 and TRBJ2-3; tentatively, D is TRBD1 (5 bases). The V and J ends lost 5 bases and 3 bases respectively, with 9 bases between them. This CDR3 spans 13 amino acids. CDR1 is SNHLY and CDR2 is FYNNEI in the germline V gene. The CDR3 reads CASSMTVTDTQYF. The CDR3 nucleotides read TGTGCCAGCAGTATGACAGTTACAGATACGCAGTATTTT.

Regarding this clone: Additional DNA sequences in this sample encode the identical CDR3. The chain is built from TRBV30 and TRBJ2-3; D is possibly TRBD2 (7 bases). Germline V gene lookup returns CDR1 GTSNPN and CDR2 SVGIG (reference sequence). Trimming shortened V by 3 bases and J by 2 bases, and 18 bases separated the two germline ends. The CDR3 is 16 residues long. The CDR3 nucleotides read TGTGCCTGGAGCGGGGGGCGGGGGCTCTACACAGATACGCAGTATTTT. Amino acids: CAWSGGRGLYTDTQYF.

The gene calls are TRBV27 and TRBJ1-6; 10 bases are a match to TRBD1. Germline V gene sequence: CDR1 MNHEY, CDR2 SMNVEV (reference sequence). Trimming cost V 7 bases and J 8 bases; bases outside gene matches: 11. This CDR3 is built from 16 residues. The CDR3, as DNA: TGTGCCAGCACCTCTCCGGGACAGGGGCTCCATTCACCCCTCCACTTT. Protein sequence: CASTSPGQGLHSPLHF.

The chain recombines TRBV10-3 with TRBJ1-1; D not certain. V lost 3 bases and J lost 7, with 9 bases in between. Germline V gene data show CDR1 as ENHRY and CDR2 as SYGVKD. This CDR3 contains 12 residues. In nucleotides, the CDR3 is TGTGCCATCAGTGAAGGGAGCAGTGAAGCTTTCTTT. It codes for CAISEGSSEAFF.

The V gene is TRBV9, the J gene TRBJ1-1; 9 bases align to TRBD1. The CDR3 runs to 18 residues. Unmatched junction bases numbered 12, after V lost 2 bases and J lost 1 base. Germline assignment: CDR1 SGDLS and CDR2 YYNGEE. CDR3 protein: CASSVTRDRADENTEAFF. The CDR3 DNA reads TGTGCCAGCAGCGTCACCCGGGACAGGGCCGATGAGAACACTGAAGCTTTCTTT.

The genes are TRBV28 and TRBJ2-3; D is perhaps TRBD1 (6 bases). The V end was cut by 4 bases, the J end by 9 bases, with 8 bases between. The germline CDR1 and CDR2 sequences are MDHEN and SYDVKM. This CDR3 spans 11 amino acids. The CDR3 loop reads CASSSDRTQYF. The CDR3 DNA follows: TGTGCCAGCAGTTCGGACAGAACGCAGTATTTT.